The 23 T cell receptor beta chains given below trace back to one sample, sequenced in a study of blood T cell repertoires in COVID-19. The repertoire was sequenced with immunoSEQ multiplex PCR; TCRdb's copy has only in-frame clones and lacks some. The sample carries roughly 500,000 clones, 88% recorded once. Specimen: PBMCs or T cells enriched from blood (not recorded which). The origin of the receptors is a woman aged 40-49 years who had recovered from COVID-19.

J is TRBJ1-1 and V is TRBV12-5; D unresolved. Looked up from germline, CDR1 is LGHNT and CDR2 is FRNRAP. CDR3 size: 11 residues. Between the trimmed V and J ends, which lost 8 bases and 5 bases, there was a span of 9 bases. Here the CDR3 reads CASQAGTEAFF. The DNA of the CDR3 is TGTGCTAGTCAGGCTGGGACTGAAGCTTTCTTT.

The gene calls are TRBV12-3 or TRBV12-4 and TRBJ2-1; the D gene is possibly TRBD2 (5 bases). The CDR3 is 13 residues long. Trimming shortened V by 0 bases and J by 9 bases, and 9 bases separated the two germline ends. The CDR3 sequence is CASSLALAGEQFF. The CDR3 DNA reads TGTGCCAGCAGTTTAGCGCTAGCAGGTGAGCAGTTCTTC.

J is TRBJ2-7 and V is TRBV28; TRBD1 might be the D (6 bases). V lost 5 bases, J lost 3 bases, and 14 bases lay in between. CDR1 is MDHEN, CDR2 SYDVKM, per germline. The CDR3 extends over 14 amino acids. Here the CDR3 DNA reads TGTGCCAGCAGTAAGAGGGGGTTAGGCTACGAGCAGTACTTC. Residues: CASSKRGLGYEQYF.

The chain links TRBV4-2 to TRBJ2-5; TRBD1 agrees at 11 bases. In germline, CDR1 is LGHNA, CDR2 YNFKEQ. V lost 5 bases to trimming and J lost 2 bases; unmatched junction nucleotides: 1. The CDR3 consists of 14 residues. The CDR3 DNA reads TGTGCCAGCAGCTGGGACAGGGGGCAAGAGACCCAGTACTTC. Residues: CASSWDRGQETQYF.

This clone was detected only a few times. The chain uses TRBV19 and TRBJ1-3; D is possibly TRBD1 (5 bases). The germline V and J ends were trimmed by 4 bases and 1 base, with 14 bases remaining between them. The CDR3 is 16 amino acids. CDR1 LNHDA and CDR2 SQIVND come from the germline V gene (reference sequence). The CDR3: CASSTVGGWSGNTIYF. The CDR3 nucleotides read TGTGCCAGTAGTACTGTGGGGGGATGGTCTGGAAACACCATATATTTT.

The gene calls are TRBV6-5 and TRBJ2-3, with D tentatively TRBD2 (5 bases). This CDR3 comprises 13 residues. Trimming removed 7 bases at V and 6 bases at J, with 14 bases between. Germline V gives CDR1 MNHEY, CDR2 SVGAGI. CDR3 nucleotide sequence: TGTGCCAGCAACCCCCGGGATCGGGATACGCAGTATTTT. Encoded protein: CASNPRDRDTQYF.

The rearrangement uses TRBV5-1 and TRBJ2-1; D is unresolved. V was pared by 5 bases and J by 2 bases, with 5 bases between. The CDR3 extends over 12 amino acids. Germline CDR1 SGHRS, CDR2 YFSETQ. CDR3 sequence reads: CASRSTYNEQFF. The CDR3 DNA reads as TGCGCCAGCAGAAGCACCTACAATGAGCAGTTCTTC.

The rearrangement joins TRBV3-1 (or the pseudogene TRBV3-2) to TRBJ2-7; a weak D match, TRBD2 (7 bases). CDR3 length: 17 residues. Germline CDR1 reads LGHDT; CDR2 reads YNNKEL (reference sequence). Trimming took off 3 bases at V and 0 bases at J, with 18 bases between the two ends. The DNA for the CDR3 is TGTGCCAGCAGCCACCAGGGGCCTAGCGGCATCTCCTACGAGCAGTACTTC. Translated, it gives CASSHQGPSGISYEQYF.

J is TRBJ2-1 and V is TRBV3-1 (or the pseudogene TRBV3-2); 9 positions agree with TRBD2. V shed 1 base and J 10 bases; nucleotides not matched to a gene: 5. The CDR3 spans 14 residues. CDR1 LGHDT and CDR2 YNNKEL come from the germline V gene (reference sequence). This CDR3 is CASSQGRGGSEQFF. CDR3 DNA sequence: TGTGCCAGCAGCCAAGGGCGGGGGGGAAGCGAGCAGTTCTTC.

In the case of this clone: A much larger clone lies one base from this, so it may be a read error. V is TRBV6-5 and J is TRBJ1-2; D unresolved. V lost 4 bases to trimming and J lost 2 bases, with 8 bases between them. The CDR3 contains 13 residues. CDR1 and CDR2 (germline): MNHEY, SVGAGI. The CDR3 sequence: CASSLAGNYGYTF. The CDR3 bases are TGTGCCAGCAGTTTAGCGGGGAACTATGGCTACACCTTC.

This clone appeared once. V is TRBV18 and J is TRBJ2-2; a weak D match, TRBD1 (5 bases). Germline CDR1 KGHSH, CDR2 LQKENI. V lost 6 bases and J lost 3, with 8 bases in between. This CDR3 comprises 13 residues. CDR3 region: CASSSGYTGELFF. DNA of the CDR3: TGTGCCAGCTCCTCAGGGTACACCGGGGAGCTGTTTTTT.

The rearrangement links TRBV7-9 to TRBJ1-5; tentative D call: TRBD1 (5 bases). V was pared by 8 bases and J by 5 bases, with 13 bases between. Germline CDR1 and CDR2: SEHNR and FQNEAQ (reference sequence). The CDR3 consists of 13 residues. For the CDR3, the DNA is TGTGCCAGCGTCGGGGGTATCCATCAGCCCCAGCATTTT. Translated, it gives CASVGGIHQPQHF. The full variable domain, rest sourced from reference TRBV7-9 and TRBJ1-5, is DTGVSQNPRHKITKRGQNVTFRCDPISEHNRLYWYRQTLGQGPEFLTYFQNEAQLEKSRLLSDRFSAERPKGSFSTLEIQRTEQGDSAMYLCASVGGIHQPQHFGDGTRLSIL.

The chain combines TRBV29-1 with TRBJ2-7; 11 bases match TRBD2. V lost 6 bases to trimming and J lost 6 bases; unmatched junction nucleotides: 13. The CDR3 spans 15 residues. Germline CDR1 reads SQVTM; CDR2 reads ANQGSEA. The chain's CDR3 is CSVGLAGPMAREQYF. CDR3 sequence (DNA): TGCAGCGTCGGACTAGCGGGCCCAATGGCCCGCGAGCAGTACTTC.

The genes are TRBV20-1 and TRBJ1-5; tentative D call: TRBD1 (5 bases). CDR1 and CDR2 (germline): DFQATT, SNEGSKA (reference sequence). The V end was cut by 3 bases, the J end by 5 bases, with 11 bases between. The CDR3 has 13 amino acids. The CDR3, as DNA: TGCAGTGCTAGTGAGGGGAGTCATCAGCCCCAGCATTTT. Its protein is CSASEGSHQPQHF.

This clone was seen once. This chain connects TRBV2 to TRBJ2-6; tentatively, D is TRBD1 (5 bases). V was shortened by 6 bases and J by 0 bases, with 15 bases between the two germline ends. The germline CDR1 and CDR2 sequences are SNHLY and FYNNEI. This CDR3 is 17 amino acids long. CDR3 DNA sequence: TGTGCCAGCAGGATAGGGGTCGTACCCTCTGGGGCCAACGTCCTGACTTTC. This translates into CASRIGVVPSGANVLTF.

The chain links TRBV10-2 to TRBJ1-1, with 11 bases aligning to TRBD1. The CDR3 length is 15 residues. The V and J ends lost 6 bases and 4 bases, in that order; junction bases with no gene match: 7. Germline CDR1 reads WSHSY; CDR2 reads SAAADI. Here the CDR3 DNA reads TGCGCCAGCAGCCCTACCGGGACAGGGGGCACTGAAGCTTTCTTT. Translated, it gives CASSPTGTGGTEAFF.

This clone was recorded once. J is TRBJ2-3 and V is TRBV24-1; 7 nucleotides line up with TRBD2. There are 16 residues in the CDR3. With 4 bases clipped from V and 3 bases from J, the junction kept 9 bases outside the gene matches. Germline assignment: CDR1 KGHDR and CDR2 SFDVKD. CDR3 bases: TGTGCCACCAGTGACGGGAGGACTGACCAGACAGATACGCAGTATTTT. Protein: CATSDGRTDQTDTQYF.

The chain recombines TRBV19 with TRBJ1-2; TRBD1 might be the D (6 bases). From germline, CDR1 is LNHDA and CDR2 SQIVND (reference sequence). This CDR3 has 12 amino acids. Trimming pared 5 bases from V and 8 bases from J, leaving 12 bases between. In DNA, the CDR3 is TGTGCCAGTAGTCCCGGGACATACGGCTACACCTTC. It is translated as CASSPGTYGYTF.

The CDR3 is CASSSPRQGVNEKLFF. The CDR3 region has the DNA TGTGCCAGCAGCTCCCCGAGACAGGGCGTTAATGAAAAACTGTTTTTT. V and J are TRBV11-2 and TRBJ1-4; 7 bases match TRBD1. The CDR3 totals 16 residues. Unmatched junction bases numbered 9, after V lost 4 bases and J lost 4 bases. Germline loops: CDR1 SGHAT, CDR2 FQNNGV.

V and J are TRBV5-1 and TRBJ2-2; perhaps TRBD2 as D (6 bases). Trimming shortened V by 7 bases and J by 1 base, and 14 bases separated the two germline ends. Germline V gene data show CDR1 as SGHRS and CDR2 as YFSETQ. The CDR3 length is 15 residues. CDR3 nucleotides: TGCGCCAGCCTCGCGGGGACTTTGAACACCGGGGAGCTGTTTTTT. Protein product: CASLAGTLNTGELFF. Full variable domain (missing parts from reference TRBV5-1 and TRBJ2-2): KAGVTQTPRYLIKTRGQQVTLSCSPISGHRSVSWYQQTPGQGLQFLFEYFSETQRNKGNFPGRFSGRQFSNSRSEMNVSTLELGDSALYLCASLAGTLNTGELFFGEGSRLTVL.

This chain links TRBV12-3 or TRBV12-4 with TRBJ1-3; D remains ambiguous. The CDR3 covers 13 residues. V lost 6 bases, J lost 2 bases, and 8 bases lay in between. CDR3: CASRKETGNTIYF. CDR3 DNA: TGTGCCAGCAGGAAAGAGACTGGAAACACCATATATTTT.

CDR3 nucleotide sequence: TGCGCCAGCAGCGTGGACAGCTCTGGAAACACCATATATTTT. Its protein is CASSVDSSGNTIYF. The rearrangement joins TRBV4-1 to TRBJ1-3; D might be TRBD1 (6 bases). The germline V gene encodes CDR1 MGHRA and CDR2 YSYEKL. V was cut by 5 bases and J by 0 bases, with 8 bases left in between. This CDR3 has 14 amino acids.

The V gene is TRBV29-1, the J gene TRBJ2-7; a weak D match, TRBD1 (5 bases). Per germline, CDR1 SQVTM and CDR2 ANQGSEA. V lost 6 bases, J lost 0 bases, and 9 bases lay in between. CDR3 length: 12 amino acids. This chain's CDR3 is CSVHGHSYEQYF. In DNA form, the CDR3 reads TGCAGCGTCCACGGACACTCCTACGAGCAGTACTTC.